The 10 T cell receptor beta chains reported below all come from one sample, sequenced in a study of T-cell memory formation after mild COVID-19 (dated by TCRdb to the early 2020s). The method behind the library was 5' RACE. The sequencer was an Illumina NovaSeq 6000. Using fastp trimming at Q25 and MiXCR clonotype assembly, TCRdb reanalyzed the public sequencing data and kept in-frame beta chains. CDR3 protein sequences are deduplicated, and each keeps its most common genes and DNA. The sample data list 530,000 or so distinct CDR3 sequences, and 17% of these were observed just once. The top ten clones comprise roughly 8.2% of the sample. Sequenced material: PBMCs or a T cell subset sorted from them (not recorded which). All receptors come from an adult woman who had mild COVID-19 (a few samples of this study predate the infection). The sample titles of this study are shuffled in the database, so cell type and time point are left out; the donor was told from shared clones.

This clonotype showed up just a few times. The rearrangement joins TRBV3-1 to TRBJ1-1; no reliable D call. This CDR3 region has 13 residues. Trimming took 3 bases from V and 5 from J, leaving 10 bases between them. In germline, CDR1 is LGHDT, CDR2 YNNKEL (reference sequence). CDR3 DNA sequence: TGTGCCAGCAGCCATAATGGGAGGACTGAAGCTTTCTTT. Its protein is CASSHNGRTEAFF.

The J gene is TRBJ2-7, the V gene TRBV2, with D unresolved. The CDR3 covers 13 residues. Germline V gene lookup returns CDR1 SNHLY and CDR2 FYNNEI. The V end was cut by 6 bases, the J end by 3 bases, with 12 bases between. CDR3 nucleotides: TGTGCCAGCAGCCCCATCCCAGTCTACGAGCAGTACTTC. It encodes CASSPIPVYEQYF.

In this sample, this clonotype turned up a few times. The rearrangement links TRBV12-3 or TRBV12-4 to TRBJ1-2; unclear D gene. The CDR3 has 12 amino acids. V dropped 8 bases and J dropped 5 bases, with 12 bases sitting between them. The CDR3 protein is CASGSSGYGYTF. The CDR3 nucleotides are TGTGCCAGCGGAAGTTCAGGATATGGCTACACCTTC.

As DNA, the CDR3 is TGTGCCAGCAGCTTAGGGGGCGGTCAGCAGTACTTC. It translates to CASSLGGGQQYF. This rearrangement joins TRBV7-9 to TRBJ2-7; D might be TRBD1 (5 bases). V shed 1 base and J shed 8 bases, with 9 bases lying between them. The CDR3 has 12 residues. Germline values: CDR1 SEHNR, CDR2 FQNEAQ (reference sequence).

This clonotype was seen a few times. The chain is built from TRBV4-2 and TRBJ2-1, with D tentatively TRBD2 (6 bases). V dropped 7 bases and J dropped 1 base, with 8 bases sitting between them. The germline gives CDR1 LGHNA, CDR2 YNFKEQ. The CDR3 contains 13 residues. The CDR3 loop is CASTEGSYNEQFF. DNA of the CDR3: TGTGCCAGCACGGAGGGGTCCTACAATGAGCAGTTCTTC.

The rearrangement joins TRBV5-4 to TRBJ1-2; D is possibly TRBD1 (5 bases). Germline CDR1 and CDR2: SGHNT and YYREEE (reference sequence). The CDR3 spans 14 residues. Trimming stripped 4 bases from V and 2 bases from J, with 12 bases between. DNA of the CDR3: TGTGCCAGCAGCGGGCCGGGACGGAACTATGGCTACACCTTC. This encodes CASSGPGRNYGYTF.

The sample holds a few counts of this clonotype. This rearrangement joins TRBV14 to TRBJ2-7; unclear D gene. V was cut by 4 bases and J by 1 base, with 14 bases left in between. The CDR3 consists of 15 residues. Germline V gene sequence: CDR1 SGHDN, CDR2 FVKESK. The CDR3 spells CASSPGPLESYEQYF. CDR3 DNA sequence: TGTGCCAGCAGCCCCGGACCCTTAGAATCCTACGAGCAGTACTTC.

V and J are TRBV5-1 and TRBJ2-3; D might be TRBD2 (6 bases). V lost 6 bases to trimming and J lost 2 bases, with 16 bases between them. Germline assignment: CDR1 SGHRS and CDR2 YFSETQ. The CDR3 covers 15 residues. The CDR3 sequence: CASTIMGGNTDTQYF. CDR3 sequence (DNA): TGCGCCAGCACCATAATGGGGGGAAACACAGATACGCAGTATTTT.

J is TRBJ1-2 and V is TRBV11-2, with 10 bases lining up with TRBD1. The ends lost 4 bases at V and 4 bases at J; junction bases unmatched: 12. There are 17 residues in the CDR3. CDR1 and CDR2 (germline): SGHAT, FQNNGV. Here the CDR3 reads CASSSLRDRGASYGYTF. The CDR3 bases are TGTGCCAGCAGCTCCTTACGGGACAGGGGAGCTAGCTATGGCTACACCTTC.

In DNA form, the CDR3 reads TGTGCCAGCAGCACAATCCATACGCAGTATTTT. Its protein is CASSTIHTQYF. This chain uses TRBV21-1 with TRBJ2-3. TRBV21-1 counts as a pseudogene. The length of the CDR3 is 11 residues.